The 30 T cell receptor beta chains reported below all come from one sample, sequenced in a study of identifying expanded T cells in peripheral blood (dated by TCRdb to about 2019). Libraries were built with the immunoSEQ multiplex PCR assay. TCRdb took this table from immuneACCESS and kept in-frame rearrangements with V and J called. Such tables lack part of the clones; where checked against another copy, unresolved V genes explain under half of the gap, and the rest is unexplained. The sample profile shows some 72,000 clones; 90% of them were found once. The ten largest clones take up around 3% of the sample. The sequencing input was blood. Source of these receptors: a person aged 18 to 70 in good health.

The chain has TRBV30 and TRBJ2-1, with a possible D match to TRBD2 (5 bases). This CDR3 spans 14 amino acids. V was cut by 0 bases and J by 5 bases, with 11 bases left in between. CDR1 and CDR2 (germline): GTSNPN, SVGIG (reference sequence). This CDR3 reads CAWSVRVANNEQFF. For the CDR3, the DNA is TGTGCCTGGAGTGTACGGGTAGCGAACAATGAGCAGTTCTTC.

The J gene is TRBJ1-5, the V gene TRBV6-1; D is uncertain. Germline CDR1 is MNHNS and CDR2 is SASEGT. The CDR3 consists of 13 residues. Between the trimmed V and J ends, which lost 5 bases and 1 base, there was a span of 6 bases. The CDR3 region has the DNA TGTGCCAGCAGTCTTGACAGCAATCAGCCCCAGCATTTT. Translating it yields CASSLDSNQPQHF.

This clone turned up a few times. The chain carries TRBV28 and TRBJ2-1; the D is unclear. The germline V and J ends were trimmed by 7 bases and 3 bases, with 13 bases remaining between them. This CDR3 spans 14 amino acids. Germline V gene sequence: CDR1 MDHEN, CDR2 SYDVKM. The CDR3 DNA reads TGTGCCAGCACCACTTTAGCCTACTACAATGAGCAGTTCTTC. Translated: CASTTLAYYNEQFF.

This clone was detected once. CDR3 sequence: CASSLRLAGSQETQYF. CDR3 sequence (DNA): TGCGCCAGCAGCTTACGACTAGCGGGTAGCCAAGAGACCCAGTACTTC. The V and J genes are TRBV5-1 and TRBJ2-5, with 10 bases fitting TRBD2. The CDR3 loop spans 16 amino acids. After removal of 2 bases from V and 1 base from J, the junction contained 5 bases not matched to a gene. Germline CDR1 is SGHRS and CDR2 is YFSETQ. Drawing the rest from reference TRBV5-1 and TRBJ2-5, the complete variable domain is KAGVTQTPRYLIKTRGQQVTLSCSPISGHRSVSWYQQTPGQGLQFLFEYFSETQRNKGNFPGRFSGRQFSNSRSEMNVSTLELGDSALYLCASSLRLAGSQETQYFGPGTRLLVL.

The chain links TRBV6-5 to TRBJ2-7, with 7 bases fitting TRBD1. The germline CDR1 and CDR2 sequences are MNHEY and SVGAGI. J was trimmed by 6 bases and V by 5 bases; bases with no gene match: 7. This CDR3 is built from 13 residues. The CDR3 loop reads CASSSPDRSEQYF. The CDR3 DNA is TGTGCCAGCAGTAGCCCGGACAGGAGCGAGCAGTACTTC.

The V gene is TRBV4-1, the J gene TRBJ1-6; D is unresolved. Trimming left V 1 base short and J 14 bases short, with 12 bases between. The CDR3 sequence is 13 residues long. Looked up from germline, CDR1 is MGHRA and CDR2 is YSYEKL. CDR3 region: CASSQAGLRTLHF. CDR3 DNA sequence: TGCGCCAGCAGCCAAGCTGGGCTTCGGACCCTCCACTTT.

The gene calls are TRBV19 and TRBJ2-5, with 9 bases identical to TRBD1. This CDR3 region has 15 residues. The V segment lost 4 bases and the J segment 7 bases; nucleotides outside the gene matches: 10. The germline V gene encodes CDR1 LNHDA and CDR2 SQIVND (reference sequence). The CDR3: CASSRLPGTGRTQYF. The CDR3 nucleotides read TGTGCCAGTAGTAGGCTTCCCGGGACAGGGAGGACCCAGTACTTC.

V and J are TRBV9 and TRBJ2-2; D is perhaps TRBD1 (6 bases). This CDR3 is 14 amino acids long. V shed 4 bases and J shed 5 bases, with 12 bases lying between them. CDR1 is SGDLS, CDR2 YYNGEE, per germline. CDR3 DNA sequence: TGTGCCAGCAGCTTACCGGACAGAACCGGGGAGCTGTTTTTT. This sequence encodes CASSLPDRTGELFF. Filled out from reference TRBV9 and TRBJ2-2, the complete variable domain reads DSGVTQTPKHLITATGQRVTLRCSPRSGDLSVYWYQQSLDQGLQFLIQYYNGEERAKGNILERFSAQQFPDLHSELNLSSLELGDSALYFCASSLPDRTGELFFGEGSRLTVL.

The chain has TRBV28 and TRBJ1-2; 8 nucleotides match TRBD1. Germline lookup yields CDR1 MDHEN and CDR2 SYDVKM. CDR3 length: 17 residues. After removal of 6 bases from V and 11 bases from J, the junction contained 23 bases not matched to a gene. CDR3 amino acids: CASSSTGQGRDEWGYTF. In DNA form, the CDR3 reads TGTGCCAGCAGCTCGACTGGACAGGGAAGAGATGAATGGGGTTACACCTTC.

The chain carries TRBV5-8 and TRBJ1-1, with D hard to call. Germline lookup yields CDR1 SGHTS and CDR2 YDEGEE. Trimming cost V 1 base and J 1 base, with 5 bases left between them. The CDR3 loop spans 13 amino acids. CDR3 sequence: CASSLLGNTEAFF. The DNA of the CDR3 is TGTGCCAGCAGCTTGCTCGGGAACACTGAAGCTTTCTTT.

V gene TRBV9 combines with J gene TRBJ2-3, with 8 bases matching TRBD2. CDR1 is SGDLS, CDR2 YYNGEE, per germline. CDR3 size: 14 residues. The V segment lost 3 bases and the J segment 3 bases; nucleotides outside the gene matches: 3. CDR3 DNA: TGTGCCAGCAGCGCCGGACTAGCAACAGATACGCAGTATTTT. This encodes CASSAGLATDTQYF.

This chain joins TRBV19 and TRBJ2-5, with D perhaps matching TRBD2 (6 bases). V lost 5 bases to trimming and J lost 4 bases, with 23 bases between them. This CDR3 region has 17 residues. Germline-derived CDR1 and CDR2 are LNHDA and SQIVND (reference sequence). Here the CDR3 reads CASSQWIGGRGGETQYF. DNA of the CDR3: TGTGCCAGTAGTCAATGGATTGGGGGTAGGGGAGGAGAGACCCAGTACTTC.

This chain joins TRBV9 and TRBJ1-3, with D possibly matching TRBD1 (5 bases). CDR3 length equals 17 residues. Trimming left V 3 bases short and J 0 bases short, with 16 bases between. The germline V gene has CDR1 SGDLS and CDR2 YYNGEE. Here the CDR3 reads CASSAYSGRNSGNTIYF. CDR3 coding DNA: TGTGCCAGCAGCGCCTATTCGGGACGGAACTCTGGAAACACCATATATTTT. Variable domain in full (rest from reference TRBV9 and TRBJ1-3): DSGVTQTPKHLITATGQRVTLRCSPRSGDLSVYWYQQSLDQGLQFLIQYYNGEERAKGNILERFSAQQFPDLHSELNLSSLELGDSALYFCASSAYSGRNSGNTIYFGEGSWLTVV.

The chain combines TRBV2 with TRBJ1-1; TRBD1 might be the D (6 bases). The germline V gene has CDR1 SNHLY and CDR2 FYNNEI. CDR3 length: 14 residues. V was clipped by 6 bases and J by 0 bases, with 11 bases between them. For the CDR3, the DNA is TGTGCCAGCAGACCCAAGGGGGTGAACACTGAAGCTTTCTTT. It specifies CASRPKGVNTEAFF.

The V gene is TRBV27, the J gene TRBJ1-4, with D maybe TRBD1 (6 bases). The CDR3 is 11 residues long. Germline CDR1 reads MNHEY; CDR2 reads SMNVEV (reference sequence). V was cut by 9 bases and J by 5 bases, with 7 bases left in between. The DNA of the CDR3 is TGTGCCAGTGGACAGAATGAAAAACTGTTTTTT. Its protein is CASGQNEKLFF.

The chain carries TRBV13 and TRBJ1-2; 11 nucleotides line up with TRBD1. Germline V gene lookup returns CDR1 PRHDT and CDR2 FYEKMQ (reference sequence). This CDR3 comprises 13 residues. The V segment lost 5 bases and the J segment 5 bases; nucleotides outside the gene matches: 1. Here the CDR3 reads CASSRDRGYGYTF. The CDR3 nucleotides read TGTGCCAGCAGCCGGGACAGGGGGTATGGCTACACCTTC.

The genes are TRBV7-7 and TRBJ2-5, with D possibly matching TRBD1 (5 bases). The germline V gene has CDR1 SSHAT and CDR2 FNYEAQ (reference sequence). V was shortened by 2 bases and J by 5 bases, with 9 bases between the two germline ends. There are 13 residues in the CDR3. The CDR3 region is CASSLTPGETQYF. The DNA of the CDR3 is TGTGCCAGCAGCTTAACGCCAGGGGAGACCCAGTACTTC.

The rearrangement uses TRBV18 and TRBJ1-1; possible D gene TRBD1, 5 bases. The CDR3 contains 13 residues. Looked up from germline, CDR1 is KGHSH and CDR2 is LQKENI. The V and J ends lost 2 bases and 5 bases respectively, with 9 bases between them. CDR3 nucleotide sequence: TGTGCCAGCTCACCAGGGACGAGGACTGAAGCTTTCTTT. Translation gives CASSPGTRTEAFF. The entire variable domain, with the rest obtained from reference TRBV18 and TRBJ1-1, is as follows: NAGVMQNPRHLVRRRGQEARLRCSPMKGHSHVYWYRQLPEEGLKFMVYLQKENIIDESGMPKERFSAEFPKEGPSILRIQQVVRGDSAAYFCASSPGTRTEAFFGQGTRLTVV.

The V call is TRBV7-2, the J call TRBJ1-3, with TRBD1 as a possible D gene (5 bases). The length of the CDR3 is 15 residues. V gave up 1 base and J gave up 4 bases, with 11 bases separating them. Per germline, CDR1 SGHTA and CDR2 FQGNSA. This CDR3 reads CASSLVSAGGNTIYF. The CDR3 nucleotides read TGTGCCAGCAGCTTAGTTTCAGCAGGGGGAAACACCATATATTTT.

The CDR3 region is CASSTGTSGSDRETQYF. As DNA, the CDR3 is TGCGCCAGCAGCACCGGGACTAGCGGGAGTGATCGAGAGACCCAGTACTTC. This chain joins TRBV5-1 and TRBJ2-5; TRBD2 agrees at 14 bases. Germline V gives CDR1 SGHRS, CDR2 YFSETQ. Losses at the gene ends were 4 bases for V and 4 bases for J; bases not matched to a gene: 9. The CDR3 length is 17 residues. Full variable domain (missing parts from reference TRBV5-1 and TRBJ2-5): KAGVTQTPRYLIKTRGQQVTLSCSPISGHRSVSWYQQTPGQGLQFLFEYFSETQRNKGNFPGRFSGRQFSNSRSEMNVSTLELGDSALYLCASSTGTSGSDRETQYFGPGTRLLVL.

This chain links TRBV30 with TRBJ2-3; TRBD2 matches 8 bases. The CDR3 spans 14 residues. Germline V gives CDR1 GTSNPN, CDR2 SVGIG (reference sequence). The CDR3 sequence: CAAARGGGGDTQYF. CDR3 DNA sequence: TGTGCTGCAGCTCGGGGGGGAGGTGGGGATACGCAGTATTTT. Looking up the rest from reference TRBV30 and TRBJ2-3 gives the full variable domain: SQTIHQWPATLVQPVGSPLSLECTVEGTSNPNLYWYRQAAGRGLQLLFYSVGIGQISSEVPQNLSASRPQDRQFILSSKKLLLSDSGFYLCAAARGGGGDTQYFGPGTRLTVL.

V is TRBV7-2 and J is TRBJ2-6; a possible D gene is TRBD1 (6 bases). The V end lost 5 bases, the J end lost 0 bases, and 8 bases lay between the germline ends. There are 15 residues in the CDR3. Germline assignment: CDR1 SGHTA and CDR2 FQGNSA. The CDR3 coding sequence is TGTGCCAGCAGCCTCAGGGGCTCTGGGGCCAACGTCCTGACTTTC. This encodes CASSLRGSGANVLTF. Full variable domain (outside the CDR3, taken from reference TRBV7-2 and TRBJ2-6): GAGVSQSPSNKVTEKGKDVELRCDPISGHTALYWYRQSLGQGLEFLIYFQGNSAPDKSGLPSDRFSAERTGGSVSTLTIQRTQQEDSAVYLCASSLRGSGANVLTFGAGSRLTVL.

V is TRBV30 and J is TRBJ2-6, with D tentatively TRBD1 (5 bases). This CDR3 region has 15 residues. V was trimmed by 1 base and J by 0 bases, leaving 7 bases between them. Germline assignment: CDR1 GTSNPN and CDR2 SVGIG (reference sequence). The CDR3 coding sequence is TGTGCCTGGAGTGAACAGGACTCTGGGGCCAACGTCCTGACTTTC. Translated: CAWSEQDSGANVLTF.

The CDR3 nucleotides read TGTGCCAGTCATAGCGGGGTGGGCACCGGGGAGCTGTTTTTT. It yields the protein CASHSGVGTGELFF. This chain uses TRBV9 with TRBJ2-2; TRBD2 matches at 8 bases. The germline V gene encodes CDR1 SGDLS and CDR2 YYNGEE. Unmatched junction bases numbered 7, after V lost 8 bases and J lost 4 bases. This CDR3 is built from 14 residues. Full variable domain (remainder filled in from reference TRBV9 and TRBJ2-2): DSGVTQTPKHLITATGQRVTLRCSPRSGDLSVYWYQQSLDQGLQFLIQYYNGEERAKGNILERFSAQQFPDLHSELNLSSLELGDSALYFCASHSGVGTGELFFGEGSRLTVL.

Only one count was recorded for this clone. The chain is built from TRBV28 and TRBJ2-7, with 11 bases matching TRBD2. Germline CDR1 is MDHEN and CDR2 is SYDVKM. This CDR3 has 14 amino acids. The ends lost 4 bases at V and 7 bases at J; junction bases unmatched: 6. Written as DNA, the CDR3 is TGTGCCAGCAGTTCCCCACTAGCGGGAGAAGAGCAGTACTTC. Its translation is CASSSPLAGEEQYF.

V is TRBV6-6 and J is TRBJ1-4, with TRBD1 matching over 9 bases. The CDR3 length is 15 residues. The germline CDR1 and CDR2 sequences are MNHNY and SVGAGI (reference sequence). V gave up 2 bases and J gave up 6 bases; unmatched junction bases: 4. The CDR3: CASSYRDRDDEKLFF. CDR3 DNA sequence: TGTGCCAGCAGTTACCGGGACAGGGATGATGAAAAACTGTTTTTT.

The rearrangement uses TRBV13 and TRBJ1-2, with unresolved D. Trimming stripped 5 bases from V and 3 bases from J, with 4 bases between. Germline values: CDR1 PRHDT, CDR2 FYEKMQ (reference sequence). The CDR3 length is 11 residues. The CDR3: CASSPDYGYTF. The CDR3 DNA reads as TGTGCCAGCAGCCCGGACTATGGCTACACCTTC.

The chain carries TRBV10-1 and TRBJ1-1, with TRBD1 identical over 8 bases. The germline V gene encodes CDR1 WNHNN and CDR2 SYGVQD (reference sequence). Losses at the gene ends were 2 bases for V and 2 bases for J; bases not matched to a gene: 13. The CDR3 runs to 18 residues. In DNA form, the CDR3 reads TGCGCCAGCAGTGAGCCCAAGACAGGGGTAATAAGAAACACTGAAGCTTTCTTT. This sequence encodes CASSEPKTGVIRNTEAFF.

The rearrangement uses TRBV28 and TRBJ2-3; D is uncertain. Trimming took off 6 bases at V and 0 bases at J, with 7 bases between the two ends. Germline CDR1 MDHEN, CDR2 SYDVKM. The CDR3 is made up of 13 amino acids. The CDR3: CASRGPSTDTQYF. In nucleotides, the CDR3 is TGTGCCAGCAGGGGCCCTAGCACAGATACGCAGTATTTT. Drawing the rest from reference TRBV28 and TRBJ2-3, the complete variable domain is DVKVTQSSRYLVKRTGEKVFLECVQDMDHENMFWYRQDPGLGLRLIYFSYDVKMKEKGDIPEGYSVSREKKERFSLILESASTNQTSMYLCASRGPSTDTQYFGPGTRLTVL.

V gene TRBV19 combines with J gene TRBJ1-2, with 8 bases matching TRBD1. CDR1 LNHDA and CDR2 SQIVND come from the germline V gene (reference sequence). V trimming: 8 bases; J trimming: 3 bases; junction bases outside the gene matches: 14. The length of the CDR3 is 16 residues. The CDR3 region is CASVSPFSGQDYGYTF. DNA of the CDR3: TGTGCCAGTGTTTCCCCTTTCTCGGGACAGGACTATGGCTACACCTTC.